Presented here are 28 T cell receptor beta chains from one specimen sequenced in a study of control samples from healthy donors and cancer patients. Repertoires were generated with immunoSEQ multiplex PCR, while TCRdb's copy carries only in-frame clones and drops some. The sample has 69,000 or so clones, about 94% seen once. Specimen: blood. All receptors derive from a woman aged 25 to 39 in good health.

The chain has TRBV19 and TRBJ1-2; 7 positions agree with TRBD1. This CDR3 region has 16 residues. Germline loops: CDR1 LNHDA, CDR2 SQIVND (reference sequence). Trimming at V came to 6 bases and at J to 4 bases, leaving 14 bases not matched to a gene. The CDR3 reads CASRMGLGRGIYGYTF. The DNA for the CDR3 is TGTGCCAGTAGGATGGGTCTGGGCAGGGGGATCTATGGCTACACCTTC.

The rearrangement links TRBV4-2 to TRBJ1-2; TRBD1 might be the D (5 bases). The CDR3 covers 13 residues. Germline assignment: CDR1 LGHNA and CDR2 YNFKEQ. Trimming pared 1 base from V and 7 bases from J, leaving 10 bases between. The CDR3 region is CASSQALQAGYTF. CDR3 DNA sequence: TGTGCCAGCAGCCAAGCCTTACAGGCTGGCTACACCTTC.

This chain connects TRBV6-5 to TRBJ1-2, with no clear D. The V end was cut by 9 bases, the J end by 4 bases, with 12 bases between. The CDR3 covers 12 residues. The germline V gene encodes CDR1 MNHEY and CDR2 SVGAGI. CDR3 residues: CASVPTGYGYTF. As DNA, the CDR3 is TGTGCCAGTGTCCCGACCGGCTATGGCTACACCTTC.

The V call is TRBV6-5, the J call TRBJ1-1, with D uncertain. CDR3 size: 15 residues. Germline assignment: CDR1 MNHEY and CDR2 SVGAGI. V dropped 2 bases and J dropped 1 base, with 11 bases sitting between them. CDR3 DNA sequence: TGTGCCAGCAGTTACCTGCATCCACAGAACACTGAAGCTTTCTTT. This codes for CASSYLHPQNTEAFF.

This chain uses TRBV11-2 with TRBJ1-4, with 7 bases identical to TRBD1. CDR1 and CDR2 (germline): SGHAT, FQNNGV. Trimming at V came to 5 bases and at J to 5 bases, leaving 8 bases not matched to a gene. The CDR3 has 15 residues. This CDR3 reads CASSPLTGKNEKLFF. For the CDR3, the DNA is TGTGCCAGCAGCCCCTTGACAGGGAAGAATGAAAAACTGTTTTTT.

V gene TRBV19 combines with J gene TRBJ1-1, with TRBD1 matching over 7 bases. V shed 4 bases, J shed 5 bases, and the junction held 10 bases outside the gene matches. CDR1 LNHDA and CDR2 SQIVND come from the germline V gene (reference sequence). This CDR3 has 15 amino acids. Here the CDR3 reads CASSRLTGKVTEAFF. In DNA, the CDR3 is TGTGCCAGTAGTAGATTGACAGGGAAGGTTACTGAAGCTTTCTTT. The full variable domain, completed using reference TRBV19 and TRBJ1-1, is DGGITQSPKYLFRKEGQNVTLSCEQNLNHDAMYWYRQDPGQGLRLIYYSQIVNDFQKGDIAEGYSVSREKKESFPLTVTSAQKNPTAFYLCASSRLTGKVTEAFFGQGTRLTVV.

The chain employs TRBV27 and TRBJ1-5; D is undetermined. V lost 8 bases to trimming and J lost 0 bases, with 17 bases between them. The germline CDR1 and CDR2 sequences are MNHEY and SMNVEV (reference sequence). This CDR3 contains 16 residues. CDR3 nucleotides: TGTGCCAGCGACGACCCGGGCACCTATAGCAATCAGCCCCAGCATTTT. Translation: CASDDPGTYSNQPQHF.

The chain carries TRBV18 and TRBJ1-1; unclear D gene. CDR1 is KGHSH and CDR2 is LQKENI in the germline V gene. The CDR3 runs 12 residues. V was shortened by 6 bases and J by 2 bases, with 7 bases between the two germline ends. CDR3 loop: CASSPLNTEAFF. CDR3 in DNA: TGTGCCAGCTCTCCGCTTAACACTGAAGCTTTCTTT.

The chain uses TRBV3-1 (or the pseudogene TRBV3-2) and TRBJ1-6; TRBD1 might be the D (5 bases). V was trimmed by 2 bases and J by 9 bases, leaving 20 bases between them. This CDR3 contains 17 residues. CDR1 is LGHDT, CDR2 YNNKEL, per germline (reference sequence). CDR3 DNA: TGTGCCAGCAGCCAATTTTCCCCCGGGACTGCGGGTTCACCCCTCCACTTT. Translation gives CASSQFSPGTAGSPLHF.

The chain employs TRBV27 and TRBJ2-7; D remains ambiguous. The germline V gene encodes CDR1 MNHEY and CDR2 SMNVEV (reference sequence). This CDR3 is 15 amino acids long. Trimming left V 3 bases short and J 3 bases short, with 15 bases between. CDR3 protein: CASSLSWQSYYEQYF. The CDR3 bases are TGTGCCAGCAGTTTGTCATGGCAGTCCTACTACGAGCAGTACTTC.

The chain uses TRBV28 and TRBJ1-6, with D uncertain. The CDR3 length is 14 residues. Germline V gives CDR1 MDHEN, CDR2 SYDVKM. The V and J ends lost 5 bases and 4 bases respectively, with 9 bases between them. CDR3 nucleotide sequence: TGTGCCAGCAGTGATTCCCGATATAATTCACCCCTCCACTTT. It specifies CASSDSRYNSPLHF.

The J gene is TRBJ1-2, the V gene TRBV5-1; 9 positions match TRBD1. Germline V gives CDR1 SGHRS, CDR2 YFSETQ. The CDR3 runs 14 residues. The trim removed 5 bases at V and 6 bases at J, leaving 8 bases unmatched. DNA for the CDR3: TGCGCCAGCAGTACGGGACAGGGAGGCGATGGCTACACCTTC. Protein product: CASSTGQGGDGYTF.

The V and J genes are TRBV5-1 and TRBJ2-3; 8 positions match TRBD1. CDR1 and CDR2 (germline): SGHRS, YFSETQ. The CDR3 consists of 15 residues. The V gene end was trimmed by 0 bases and the J gene end by 5 bases; junction bases not matched to a gene: 5. The CDR3 here is CASSLVGRGQDTQYF. DNA of the CDR3: TGCGCCAGCAGCTTGGTGGGCAGGGGGCAAGATACGCAGTATTTT.

This clone occurred once. This sequence joins TRBV28 and TRBJ2-1; TRBD2 aligns across 11 bases. The CDR3 extends over 18 amino acids. Germline trimming cut 1 base from V and 7 bases from J; bases unmatched to any gene: 12. The germline V gene has CDR1 MDHEN and CDR2 SYDVKM. The CDR3 sequence is CASSLLGFTSGGRNEQFF. The DNA for the CDR3 is TGTGCCAGCAGTTTATTGGGTTTTACTAGCGGGGGAAGGAATGAGCAGTTCTTC.

For this clone: The junction does not match germline at one end; this may be a read error. This rearrangement joins TRBV6-5 to TRBJ1-4, with D possibly TRBD1 on 5 matching bases. This CDR3 comprises 14 residues. Germline CDR1 and CDR2: MNHEY and SVGAGI. CDR3 DNA sequence: TGTACCAGGGAGGAGGTTTTTGCTAATGAAAAACTGTTTTTT. This sequence encodes CTREEVFANEKLFF.

The rearrangement uses TRBV10-1 and TRBJ1-2; D not certain. Deletions cut 0 bases from V and 4 bases from J, with 12 bases between. The V gene's germline CDR1 is WNHNN and CDR2 SYGVQD (reference sequence). The CDR3 covers 15 residues. The CDR3 loop is CASSESSGSPYGYTF. CDR3 nucleotides: TGCGCCAGCAGTGAGTCTTCCGGGAGCCCCTATGGCTACACCTTC.

This clone was observed a single time. The V and J genes are TRBV6-6 and TRBJ1-3; TRBD1 aligns across 7 bases. CDR3 size: 16 residues. Germline lookup yields CDR1 MNHNY and CDR2 SVGAGI (reference sequence). V shed 4 bases and J 0 bases; nucleotides not matched to a gene: 6. Written as DNA, the CDR3 is TGTGCCAGCAGTTGGGGGGGACAGCGCTCTGGAAACACCATATATTTT. It yields the protein CASSWGGQRSGNTIYF.

The V call is TRBV2, the J call TRBJ2-1; D is undetermined. The CDR3 covers 13 residues. Germline CDR1 SNHLY, CDR2 FYNNEI. Trimming cost V 0 bases and J 9 bases, with 9 bases left between them. The CDR3 DNA sequence: TGTGCCAGCAGTGAAGCCGATACGAGTGAGCAGTTCTTC. Amino acids: CASSEADTSEQFF.

The chain joins TRBV4-1 to TRBJ2-7; D might be TRBD1 or TRBD2, each matching 5 bases. Germline V gene data show CDR1 as MGHRA and CDR2 as YSYEKL. V was shortened by 1 base and J by 5 bases, with 12 bases between the two germline ends. This CDR3 has 14 amino acids. CDR3 in DNA: TGCGCCAGCAGCCAAGCCTCGGGGACCGACGAGCAGTACTTC. Protein: CASSQASGTDEQYF.

This chain joins TRBV18 and TRBJ2-1; the D gene could be TRBD1 or TRBD2 (5 bases each). This CDR3 spans 15 amino acids. Germline lookup yields CDR1 KGHSH and CDR2 LQKENI. V lost 0 bases and J lost 5, with 11 bases in between. For the CDR3, the DNA is TGTGCCAGCTCACCACCAGGGACCAACAACAATGAGCAGTTCTTC. It codes for CASSPPGTNNNEQFF.

CDR3 nucleotides: TGTGCCACCTCACTTAGGTCCGGCGAGCAGTACGTC. Translated, it gives CATSLRSGEQYV. The genes are TRBV24-1 and TRBJ2-7; D call uncertain. The CDR3 has 12 amino acids. The germline V gene has CDR1 KGHDR and CDR2 SFDVKD. V lost 9 bases and J lost 6, with 14 bases in between.

The CDR3 here is CASSHPGQGRTGELFF. CDR3 nucleotides: TGTGCCAGCAGCCACCCGGGACAGGGACGCACCGGGGAGCTGTTTTTT. The chain employs TRBV13 and TRBJ2-2; 9 positions match TRBD1. The junction had 8 bases not matched to a gene; V was cut back by 5 bases and J by 4 bases. Germline loops: CDR1 PRHDT, CDR2 FYEKMQ (reference sequence). CDR3 size: 16 residues.

The CDR3: CASSEAQGQGRQFF. As DNA, the CDR3 is TGTGCCAGCAGTGAAGCTCAGGGGCAGGGGAGGCAGTTCTTC. The gene calls are TRBV2 and TRBJ2-1, with D possibly TRBD1 on 6 matching bases. CDR1 and CDR2 from the germline V gene are SNHLY and FYNNEI. V lost 0 bases and J lost 12, with 15 bases in between. This CDR3 spans 14 amino acids.

The rearrangement uses TRBV2 and TRBJ1-1, with TRBD1 as a possible D gene (6 bases). This CDR3 has 14 amino acids. The V gene's germline CDR1 is SNHLY and CDR2 FYNNEI. V lost 4 bases to trimming and J lost 3 bases, with 12 bases between them. The CDR3 spells CASSGLQGDTEAFF. The CDR3 nucleotides are TGTGCCAGCAGTGGGTTACAGGGAGACACTGAAGCTTTCTTT.

This clone was observed once. The gene calls are TRBV7-8 and TRBJ1-2; possibly TRBD1 for D (6 bases). Between the trimmed V and J ends, which lost 5 bases and 6 bases, there was a span of 10 bases. CDR3 length equals 12 residues. Looked up from germline, CDR1 is SGHVS and CDR2 is FQNEAQ. Written as DNA, the CDR3 is TGTGCCAGCAGCCGCACAGGGAATGGCTACACCTTC. It translates to CASSRTGNGYTF.

The rearrangement uses TRBV6-5 and TRBJ2-1; D unresolved. Germline V gene lookup returns CDR1 MNHEY and CDR2 SVGAGI. This CDR3 region has 12 residues. V dropped 5 bases and J dropped 8 bases, with 10 bases sitting between them. The CDR3 DNA reads as TGTGCCAGCAGTCGAAATAGGGATGAGCAGTTCTTC. Translation: CASSRNRDEQFF.

This rearrangement joins TRBV18 to TRBJ1-3; TRBD1 agrees at 10 bases. The CDR3 has 15 residues. J gave up 6 bases and V 4 bases, and 6 bases lay outside the gene matches. CDR1 is KGHSH, CDR2 LQKENI, per germline. The CDR3 is CASSQRTGGENTIYF. The CDR3 bases are TGTGCCAGCTCACAACGGACAGGGGGAGAAAACACCATATATTTT.

J is TRBJ1-1 and V is TRBV7-9, with 7 positions matching TRBD1. V shed 7 bases and J 4 bases; nucleotides not matched to a gene: 18. The CDR3 sequence is 17 residues long. The germline gives CDR1 SEHNR, CDR2 FQNEAQ (reference sequence). In nucleotides, the CDR3 is TGTGCCAGCACCACAAAACCCTGGACAGGAATGAGCACTGAAGCTTTCTTT. It yields the protein CASTTKPWTGMSTEAFF.